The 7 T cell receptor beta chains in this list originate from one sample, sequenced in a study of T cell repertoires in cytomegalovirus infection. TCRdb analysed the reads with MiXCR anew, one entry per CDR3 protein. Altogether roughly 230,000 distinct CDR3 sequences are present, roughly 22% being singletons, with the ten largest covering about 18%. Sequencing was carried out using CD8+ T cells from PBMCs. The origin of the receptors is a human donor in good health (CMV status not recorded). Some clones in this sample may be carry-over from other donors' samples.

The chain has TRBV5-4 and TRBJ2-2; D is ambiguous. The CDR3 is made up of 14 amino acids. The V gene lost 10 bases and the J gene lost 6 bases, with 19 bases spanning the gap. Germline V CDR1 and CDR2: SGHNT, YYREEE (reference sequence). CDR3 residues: CACGYSLTSGELFF. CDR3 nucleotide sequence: TGTGCCTGCGGATATTCACTTACCTCCGGGGAGCTGTTTTTT.

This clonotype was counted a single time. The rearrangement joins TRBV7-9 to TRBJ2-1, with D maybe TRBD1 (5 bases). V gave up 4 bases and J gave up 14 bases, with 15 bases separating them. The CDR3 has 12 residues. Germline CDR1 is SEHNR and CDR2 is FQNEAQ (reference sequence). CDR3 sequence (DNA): TGTGCCAGCAGCTCATTCATCAGGGATGAGTTCTTC. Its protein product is CASSSFIRDEFF.

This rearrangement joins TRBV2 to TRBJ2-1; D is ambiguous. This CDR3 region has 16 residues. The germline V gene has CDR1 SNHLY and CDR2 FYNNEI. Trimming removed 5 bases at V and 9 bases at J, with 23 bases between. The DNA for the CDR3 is TGTGCCAGCAGTCCGCTTATTGGGTCGCGGCGCGGTGAGCAGTTCTTC. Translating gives CASSPLIGSRRGEQFF.

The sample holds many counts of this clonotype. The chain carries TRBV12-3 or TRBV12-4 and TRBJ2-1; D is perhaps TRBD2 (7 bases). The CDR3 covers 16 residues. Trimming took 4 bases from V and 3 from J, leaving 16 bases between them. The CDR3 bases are TGTGCCAGCAGTTCAGCGGGCGGGGGCAACTACAATGAGCAGTTCTTC. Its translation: CASSSAGGGNYNEQFF.

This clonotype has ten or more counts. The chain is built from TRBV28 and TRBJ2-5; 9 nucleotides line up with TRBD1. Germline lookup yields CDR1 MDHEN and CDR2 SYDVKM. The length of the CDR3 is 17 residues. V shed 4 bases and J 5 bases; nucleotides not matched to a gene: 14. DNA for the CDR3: TGTGCCAGCAGTTCTCTGACGGGGACAGGGATATTGGAGACCCAGTACTTC. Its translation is CASSSLTGTGILETQYF.

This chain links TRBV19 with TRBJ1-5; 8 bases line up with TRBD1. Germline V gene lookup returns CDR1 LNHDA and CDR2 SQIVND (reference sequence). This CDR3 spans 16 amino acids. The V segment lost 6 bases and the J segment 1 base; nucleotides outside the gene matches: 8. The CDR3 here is CASSLIRTGSNQPQHF. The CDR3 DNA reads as TGTGCCAGTAGCCTAATAAGGACAGGGAGCAATCAGCCCCAGCATTTT.

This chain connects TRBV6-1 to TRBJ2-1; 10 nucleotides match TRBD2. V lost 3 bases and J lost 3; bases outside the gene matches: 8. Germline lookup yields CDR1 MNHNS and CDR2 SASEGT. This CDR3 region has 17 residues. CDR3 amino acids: CASSEGSSGGNYNEQFF. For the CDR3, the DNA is TGTGCCAGCAGTGAGGGGAGTAGCGGGGGGAACTACAATGAGCAGTTCTTC.